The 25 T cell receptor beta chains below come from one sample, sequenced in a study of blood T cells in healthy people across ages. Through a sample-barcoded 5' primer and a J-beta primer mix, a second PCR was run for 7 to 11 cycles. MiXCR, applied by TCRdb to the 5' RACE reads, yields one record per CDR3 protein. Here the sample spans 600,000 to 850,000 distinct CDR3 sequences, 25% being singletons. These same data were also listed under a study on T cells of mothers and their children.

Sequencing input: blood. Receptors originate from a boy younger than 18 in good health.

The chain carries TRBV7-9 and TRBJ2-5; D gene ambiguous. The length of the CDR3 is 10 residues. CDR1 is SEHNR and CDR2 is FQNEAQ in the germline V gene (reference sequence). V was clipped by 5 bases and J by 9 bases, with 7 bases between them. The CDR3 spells CASSPDSQYF. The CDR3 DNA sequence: TGTGCCAGCAGCCCCGACTCCCAGTACTTC.

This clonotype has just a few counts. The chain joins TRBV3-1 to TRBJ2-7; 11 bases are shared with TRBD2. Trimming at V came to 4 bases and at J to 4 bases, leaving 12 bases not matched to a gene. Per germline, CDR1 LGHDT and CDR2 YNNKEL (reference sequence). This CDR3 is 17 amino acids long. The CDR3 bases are TGTGCCAGCAGCCCCCTTACACTAGCGGGAGAAGCGTACGAGCAGTACTTC. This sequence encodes CASSPLTLAGEAYEQYF.

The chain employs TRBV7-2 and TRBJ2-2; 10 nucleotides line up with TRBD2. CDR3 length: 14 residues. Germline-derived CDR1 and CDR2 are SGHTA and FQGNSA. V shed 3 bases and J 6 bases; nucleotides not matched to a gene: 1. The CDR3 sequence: CASSFLAGAGELFF. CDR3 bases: TGTGCCAGCAGCTTCCTAGCGGGAGCCGGGGAGCTGTTTTTT.

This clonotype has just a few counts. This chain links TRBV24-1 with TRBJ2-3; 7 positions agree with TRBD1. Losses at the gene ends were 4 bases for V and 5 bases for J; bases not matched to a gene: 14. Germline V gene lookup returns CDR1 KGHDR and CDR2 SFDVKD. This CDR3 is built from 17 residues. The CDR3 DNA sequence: TGTGCCACCAGTGAAACGTCCGGGACAGCTACCAGAGATACGCAGTATTTT. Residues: CATSETSGTATRDTQYF.

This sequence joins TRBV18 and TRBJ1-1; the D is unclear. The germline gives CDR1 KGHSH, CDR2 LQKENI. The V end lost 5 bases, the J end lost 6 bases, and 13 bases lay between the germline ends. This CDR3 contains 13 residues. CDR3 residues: CASSSCVGSEAFF. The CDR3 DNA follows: TGTGCCAGCTCATCGTGCGTGGGGTCTGAAGCTTTCTTT.

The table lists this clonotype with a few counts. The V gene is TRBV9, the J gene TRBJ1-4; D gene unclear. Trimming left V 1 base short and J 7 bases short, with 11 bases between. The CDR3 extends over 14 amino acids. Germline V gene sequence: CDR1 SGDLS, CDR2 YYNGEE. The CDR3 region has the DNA TGTGCCAGCAGCGTAAGCGGCGCGGGTGAAAAACTGTTTTTT. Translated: CASSVSGAGEKLFF.

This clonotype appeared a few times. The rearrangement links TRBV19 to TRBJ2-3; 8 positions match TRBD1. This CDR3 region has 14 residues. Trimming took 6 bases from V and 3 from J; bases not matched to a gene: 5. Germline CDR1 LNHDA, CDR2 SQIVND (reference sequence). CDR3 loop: CASSRRTGTDTQYF. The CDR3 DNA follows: TGTGCCAGTAGCAGGCGGACAGGGACAGATACGCAGTATTTT.

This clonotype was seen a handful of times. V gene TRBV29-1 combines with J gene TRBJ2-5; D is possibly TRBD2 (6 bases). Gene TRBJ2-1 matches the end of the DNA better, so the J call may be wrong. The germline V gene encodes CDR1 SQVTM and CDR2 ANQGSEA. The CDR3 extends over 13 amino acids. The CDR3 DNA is TGCAGCGTTGAGGGACTGCCCCCCGATGAGCAGTTCTTC. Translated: CSVEGLPPDEQFF.

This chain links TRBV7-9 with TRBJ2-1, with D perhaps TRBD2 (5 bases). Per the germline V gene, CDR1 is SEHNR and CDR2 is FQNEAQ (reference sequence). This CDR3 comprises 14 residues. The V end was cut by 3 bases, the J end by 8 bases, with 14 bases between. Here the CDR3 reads CASSFPLAAHEQFF. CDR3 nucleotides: TGTGCCAGCAGCTTTCCGCTAGCCGCCCATGAGCAGTTCTTC.

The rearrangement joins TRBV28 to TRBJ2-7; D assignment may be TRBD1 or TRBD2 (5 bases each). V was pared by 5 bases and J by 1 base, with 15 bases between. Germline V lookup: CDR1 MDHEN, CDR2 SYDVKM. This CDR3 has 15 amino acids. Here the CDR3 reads CASSPYRDGSYEQYF. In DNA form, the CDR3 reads TGTGCCAGCAGTCCGTACCGGGACGGGTCCTACGAGCAGTACTTC.

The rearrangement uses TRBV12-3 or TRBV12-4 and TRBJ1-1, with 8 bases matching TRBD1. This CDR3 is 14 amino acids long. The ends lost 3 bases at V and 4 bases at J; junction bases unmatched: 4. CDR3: CASSFRQGITEAFF. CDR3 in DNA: TGTGCCAGCAGTTTCAGACAGGGGATCACTGAAGCTTTCTTT.

The CDR3 spells CSSYSGANVLTF. The CDR3 DNA is TGCAGCTCCTACTCTGGGGCCAACGTCCTGACTTTC. The gene calls are TRBV29-1 and TRBJ2-6; D uncertain. This CDR3 comprises 12 residues. The germline V and J ends were trimmed by 8 bases and 0 bases, with 5 bases remaining between them. Germline values: CDR1 SQVTM, CDR2 ANQGSEA.

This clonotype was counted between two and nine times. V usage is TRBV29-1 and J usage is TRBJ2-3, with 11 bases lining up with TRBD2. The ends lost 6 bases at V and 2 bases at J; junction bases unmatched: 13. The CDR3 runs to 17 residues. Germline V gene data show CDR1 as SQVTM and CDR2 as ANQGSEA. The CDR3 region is CSVEGASGGRLTDTQYF. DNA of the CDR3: TGCAGCGTCGAGGGGGCTAGCGGGGGGCGACTCACAGATACGCAGTATTTT.

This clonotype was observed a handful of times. CDR3 in amino acids: CSAEQFNEKLFF. CDR3 DNA: TGCAGTGCTGAGCAGTTTAATGAAAAACTGTTTTTT. This chain connects TRBV20-1 to TRBJ1-4; no clear D. Trimming left V 5 bases short and J 4 bases short, with 8 bases between. Germline CDR1 is DFQATT and CDR2 is SNEGSKA (reference sequence). The CDR3 spans 12 residues.

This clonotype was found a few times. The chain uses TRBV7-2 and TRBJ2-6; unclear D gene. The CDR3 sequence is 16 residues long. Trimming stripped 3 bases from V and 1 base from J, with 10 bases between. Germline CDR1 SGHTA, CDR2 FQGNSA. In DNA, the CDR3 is TGTGCCAGCAGCTTCAGCGCCCTGTCTGGGGCCAACGTCCTGACTTTC. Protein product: CASSFSALSGANVLTF.

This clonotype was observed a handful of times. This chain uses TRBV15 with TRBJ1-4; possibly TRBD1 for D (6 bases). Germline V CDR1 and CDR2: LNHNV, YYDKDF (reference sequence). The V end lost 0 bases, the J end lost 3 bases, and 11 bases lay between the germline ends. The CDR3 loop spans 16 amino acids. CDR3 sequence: CATSRDRGAANEKLFF. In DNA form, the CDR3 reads TGTGCCACCAGCAGAGATAGGGGGGCCGCTAATGAAAAACTGTTTTTT. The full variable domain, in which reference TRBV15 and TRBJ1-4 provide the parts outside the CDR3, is DAMVIQNPRYQVTQFGKPVTLSCSQTLNHNVMYWYQQKSSQAPKLLFHYYDKDFNNEADTPDNFQSRRPNTSFCFLDIRSPGLGDTAMYLCATSRDRGAANEKLFFGSGTQLSVL.

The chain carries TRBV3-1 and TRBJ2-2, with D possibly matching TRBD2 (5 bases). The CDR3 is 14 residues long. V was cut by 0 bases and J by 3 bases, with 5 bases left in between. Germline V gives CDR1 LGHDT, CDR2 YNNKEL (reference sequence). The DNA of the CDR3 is TGTGCCAGCAGCCAAGAGGGAGACACCGGGGAGCTGTTTTTT. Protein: CASSQEGDTGELFF.

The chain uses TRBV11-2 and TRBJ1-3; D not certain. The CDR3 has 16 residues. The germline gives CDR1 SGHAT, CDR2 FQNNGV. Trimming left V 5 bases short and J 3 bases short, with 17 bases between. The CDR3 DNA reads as TGTGCCAGCAGCCCCTGGAAAGATCCGCGTGGAAACACCATATATTTT. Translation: CASSPWKDPRGNTIYF.

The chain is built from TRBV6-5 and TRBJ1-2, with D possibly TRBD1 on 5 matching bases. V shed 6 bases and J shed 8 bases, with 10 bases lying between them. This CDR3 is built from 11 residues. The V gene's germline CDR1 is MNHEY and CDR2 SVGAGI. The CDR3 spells CASRKTEGYTF. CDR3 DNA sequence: TGTGCCAGCAGGAAGACAGAAGGCTACACCTTC.

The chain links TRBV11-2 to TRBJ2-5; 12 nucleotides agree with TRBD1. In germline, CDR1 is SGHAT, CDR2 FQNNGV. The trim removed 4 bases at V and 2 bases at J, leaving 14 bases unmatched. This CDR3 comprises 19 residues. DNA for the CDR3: TGTGCCAGCAGCTGGTGGGGGACAGGGGGCGACGATAGGCAAGAGACCCAGTACTTC. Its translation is CASSWWGTGGDDRQETQYF.

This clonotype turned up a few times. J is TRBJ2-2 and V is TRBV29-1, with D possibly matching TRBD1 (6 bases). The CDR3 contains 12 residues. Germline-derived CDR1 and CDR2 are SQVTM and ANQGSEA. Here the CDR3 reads CTVPGDTGELFF. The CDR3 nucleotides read TGCACTGTCCCAGGGGACACCGGGGAGCTGTTTTTT.

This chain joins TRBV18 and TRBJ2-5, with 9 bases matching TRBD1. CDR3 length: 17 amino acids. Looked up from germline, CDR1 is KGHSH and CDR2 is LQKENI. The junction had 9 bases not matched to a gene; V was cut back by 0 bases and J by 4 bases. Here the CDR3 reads CASSPPRGQGESETQYF. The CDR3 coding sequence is TGTGCCAGCTCACCACCGCGGGGACAGGGAGAATCAGAGACCCAGTACTTC.

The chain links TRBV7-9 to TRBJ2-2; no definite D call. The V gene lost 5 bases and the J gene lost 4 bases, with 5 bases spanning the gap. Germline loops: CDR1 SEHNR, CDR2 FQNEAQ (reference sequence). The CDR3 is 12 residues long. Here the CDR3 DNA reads TGTGCCAGCAGCCGCGCCACCGGGGAGCTGTTTTTT. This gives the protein CASSRATGELFF.

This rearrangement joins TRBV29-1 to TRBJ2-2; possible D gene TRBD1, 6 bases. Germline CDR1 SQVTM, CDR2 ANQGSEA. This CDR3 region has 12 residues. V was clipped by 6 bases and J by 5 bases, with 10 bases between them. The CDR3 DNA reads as TGCAGCGTGTCGGACAGAACCGGGGAGCTGTTTTTT. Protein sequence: CSVSDRTGELFF.

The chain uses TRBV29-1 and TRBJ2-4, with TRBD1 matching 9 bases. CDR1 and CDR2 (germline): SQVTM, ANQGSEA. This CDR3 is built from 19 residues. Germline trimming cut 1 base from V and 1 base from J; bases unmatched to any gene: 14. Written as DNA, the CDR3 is TGCAGCGTTGAAGTAACCCCACGCTTCGGGACAGGGGCCAAAAACATTCAGTACTTC. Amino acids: CSVEVTPRFGTGAKNIQYF.